This passage covers 32 T cell receptor beta chains from one sample sequenced in a study of cytomegalovirus exposure and HLA in healthy donors. The PCR was carried out with 60 Vbeta primers and 13 Jbeta primers. TCRdb's table, derived via immunoSEQ multiplex PCR, lists solely in-frame clones and lacks some. The repertoire consists of some 160,000 clones, with over 80% occurring once and the leading ten covering around 1.4%. The sequenced sample consisted of PBMCs. The receptors come from a woman aged 18-35 years in good health and CMV-seronegative.

This sequence joins TRBV29-1 and TRBJ1-2, with 8 nucleotides matching TRBD1. V was clipped by 4 bases and J by 8 bases; unmatched bases: 3. This CDR3 spans 11 amino acids. From germline, CDR1 is SQVTM and CDR2 ANQGSEA. CDR3 amino acids: CSVASGGGYTF. DNA of the CDR3: TGCAGCGTTGCATCAGGGGGCGGCTACACCTTC.

V usage is TRBV6-1 and J usage is TRBJ1-1; tentatively, D is TRBD1 (5 bases). The CDR3 has 15 amino acids. Germline assignment: CDR1 MNHNS and CDR2 SASEGT. Trimming shortened V by 6 bases and J by 1 base, and 15 bases separated the two germline ends. The CDR3 nucleotides read TGTGCCAGCAGAACGGGGGGGATAAAGAACACTGAAGCTTTCTTT. Its translation is CASRTGGIKNTEAFF.

The chain has TRBV28 and TRBJ2-3, with 9 bases lining up with TRBD2. Germline V gene lookup returns CDR1 MDHEN and CDR2 SYDVKM. The V segment lost 7 bases and the J segment 2 bases; nucleotides outside the gene matches: 7. The CDR3 has 15 residues. CDR3 sequence reads: CASKVAGVDTDTQYF. CDR3 coding DNA: TGTGCCAGCAAGGTAGCGGGGGTCGACACAGATACGCAGTATTTT.

This sequence joins TRBV2 and TRBJ1-2, with unresolved D. The CDR3 is 14 amino acids. The V and J ends lost 6 bases and 1 base respectively, with 12 bases between them. The V gene's germline CDR1 is SNHLY and CDR2 FYNNEI. The CDR3 loop is CASRSSGDNYGYTF. The DNA of the CDR3 is TGTGCCAGCAGGTCGTCAGGTGATAACTATGGCTACACCTTC.

V gene TRBV30 combines with J gene TRBJ1-5, with TRBD1 identical over 8 bases. The CDR3 runs 16 residues. Trimming removed 3 bases from V and 2 bases from J; junction bases left unmatched: 9. The germline gives CDR1 GTSNPN, CDR2 SVGIG (reference sequence). In DNA form, the CDR3 reads TGTGCCTGGAGCCTGACAGGGGAGTGGGGCAATCAGCCCCAGCATTTT. It encodes CAWSLTGEWGNQPQHF.

The J gene is TRBJ1-1, the V gene TRBV12-5; D gene ambiguous. Deletions cut 6 bases from V and 0 bases from J, with 11 bases between. CDR1 and CDR2 from the germline V gene are LGHNT and FRNRAP. The CDR3 loop spans 14 amino acids. For the CDR3, the DNA is TGTGCTAGTGGGGCTTTCGCCCTGAACACTGAAGCTTTCTTT. It codes for CASGAFALNTEAFF.

V and J are TRBV9 and TRBJ2-3; 8 nucleotides match TRBD2. The length of the CDR3 is 16 residues. V trimming: 1 base; J trimming: 3 bases; junction bases outside the gene matches: 7. Germline V gene lookup returns CDR1 SGDLS and CDR2 YYNGEE. The chain's CDR3 is CASSVNTGGGTDTQYF. The CDR3 DNA sequence: TGTGCCAGCAGCGTAAACACCGGGGGGGGAACAGATACGCAGTATTTT.

Written as DNA, the CDR3 is TGTGCCAGTAGTATAGTCCCTAGCGGGGTTGGACAAGAGACCCAGTACTTC. Its translation: CASSIVPSGVGQETQYF. The V gene is TRBV19, the J gene TRBJ2-5; 9 bases match TRBD2. Looked up from germline, CDR1 is LNHDA and CDR2 is SQIVND (reference sequence). The CDR3 spans 17 residues. With 1 base clipped from V and 2 bases from J, the junction kept 8 bases outside the gene matches.

The chain joins TRBV27 to TRBJ1-2; D gene uncertain. Per the germline V gene, CDR1 is MNHEY and CDR2 is SMNVEV (reference sequence). V lost 0 bases to trimming and J lost 4 bases, with 9 bases between them. The CDR3 sequence is 14 residues long. The CDR3 DNA is TGTGCCAGCAGTTTATCGTCGTTCGGCTATGGCTACACCTTC. Translated: CASSLSSFGYGYTF.

This chain joins TRBV28 and TRBJ1-1, with D hard to call. Trimming removed 6 bases at V and 6 bases at J, with 23 bases between. The CDR3 contains 16 residues. The germline V gene has CDR1 MDHEN and CDR2 SYDVKM. CDR3 nucleotide sequence: TGTGCCAGCAGATCTCGGCCGGGGAAGGGTTGGGCTGAAGCTTTCTTT. It codes for CASRSRPGKGWAEAFF.

This rearrangement joins TRBV5-1 to TRBJ2-2; TRBD2 matches 12 bases. V dropped 4 bases and J dropped 5; count of bases not matched to a gene: 6. The CDR3 length is 16 residues. CDR1 and CDR2 (germline): SGHRS, YFSETQ. CDR3 sequence reads: CASSPSLAGGTGELFF. CDR3 sequence (DNA): TGCGCCAGCAGCCCCAGTCTAGCGGGGGGGACCGGGGAGCTGTTTTTT.

The chain joins TRBV19 to TRBJ1-1; no firm D call. This CDR3 has 12 amino acids. Germline CDR1 is LNHDA and CDR2 is SQIVND (reference sequence). The V end was cut by 3 bases, the J end by 5 bases, with 7 bases between. CDR3 residues: CASSMGFTEAFF. The CDR3 bases are TGTGCCAGTAGTATGGGCTTTACTGAAGCTTTCTTT.

The chain carries TRBV19 and TRBJ1-5; the match to TRBD1 covers 8 bases. The CDR3 runs to 19 residues. Per germline, CDR1 LNHDA and CDR2 SQIVND (reference sequence). The V segment lost 6 bases and the J segment 0 bases; nucleotides outside the gene matches: 16. The CDR3 nucleotides are TGTGCCAGTAGGGCCCGGGACAGGTCCTCACTTTATAGCAATCAGCCCCAGCATTTT. Its protein is CASRARDRSSLYSNQPQHF.

This sequence joins TRBV7-3 and TRBJ2-2, with D possibly being TRBD1 (6 bases). V was clipped by 0 bases and J by 2 bases, with 10 bases between them. CDR3 length: 16 amino acids. Germline V CDR1 and CDR2: SGHTA, FQGTGA. CDR3 in DNA: TGTGCCAGCAGCTTAACGAGGACAGCAAACACCGGGGAGCTGTTTTTT. It encodes CASSLTRTANTGELFF.

V is TRBV6-5 and J is TRBJ1-1, with 7 bases identical to TRBD1. Per germline, CDR1 MNHEY and CDR2 SVGAGI. This CDR3 region has 14 residues. V trimming: 2 bases; J trimming: 0 bases; junction bases outside the gene matches: 0. CDR3 loop: CASSYGTVNTEAFF. The CDR3 DNA is TGTGCCAGCAGTTACGGGACAGTGAACACTGAAGCTTTCTTT.

The chain recombines TRBV30 with TRBJ1-2; D is undetermined. This CDR3 contains 13 residues. CDR1 GTSNPN and CDR2 SVGIG come from the germline V gene (reference sequence). V shed 3 bases and J shed 2 bases, with 10 bases lying between them. The CDR3, as DNA: TGTGCCTGGAGCCTCACTTGGAACTATGGCTACACCTTC. This encodes CAWSLTWNYGYTF.

The V and J genes are TRBV13 and TRBJ2-2; 9 bases align to TRBD2. CDR1 PRHDT and CDR2 FYEKMQ come from the germline V gene (reference sequence). The CDR3 contains 16 residues. The V gene end was trimmed by 0 bases and the J gene end by 5 bases; junction bases not matched to a gene: 4. This chain's CDR3 is CASSLGRGGPTGELFF. Written as DNA, the CDR3 is TGTGCCAGCAGCTTAGGGCGGGGGGGCCCGACCGGGGAGCTGTTTTTT.

The rearrangement links TRBV30 to TRBJ1-1; 9 bases match TRBD1. Germline assignment: CDR1 GTSNPN and CDR2 SVGIG (reference sequence). The CDR3 is 17 amino acids. The V gene end was trimmed by 7 bases and the J gene end by 7 bases; junction bases not matched to a gene: 22. The CDR3 protein is CALSPGQGQVIGYEAFF. The CDR3, as DNA: TGTGCCTTATCCCCGGGACAGGGCCAAGTGATCGGATATGAAGCTTTCTTT. The whole variable domain, filled in from reference TRBV30 and TRBJ1-1, reads SQTIHQWPATLVQPVGSPLSLECTVEGTSNPNLYWYRQAAGRGLQLLFYSVGIGQISSEVPQNLSASRPQDRQFILSSKKLLLSDSGFYLCALSPGQGQVIGYEAFFGQGTRLTVV.

The V call is TRBV5-4, the J call TRBJ2-5; possible D gene TRBD1, 5 bases. The CDR3 covers 14 residues. The ends were cut back, 2 bases at V and 9 bases at J, with 17 bases in the middle. Per the germline V gene, CDR1 is SGHNT and CDR2 is YYREEE (reference sequence). This CDR3 is CASSLVGADEAQYF. The CDR3 bases are TGTGCCAGCAGCTTAGTAGGGGCTGACGAGGCCCAGTACTTC.

V and J are TRBV28 and TRBJ1-4; 8 positions match TRBD1. V shed 4 bases and J 8 bases; nucleotides not matched to a gene: 9. Looked up from germline, CDR1 is MDHEN and CDR2 is SYDVKM. The CDR3 has 15 residues. As DNA, the CDR3 is TGTGCCAGCAGTTCAAACGGACAGGGACGGGAAAAACTGTTTTTT. It specifies CASSSNGQGREKLFF. Full variable domain (outside the CDR3, taken from reference TRBV28 and TRBJ1-4): DVKVTQSSRYLVKRTGEKVFLECVQDMDHENMFWYRQDPGLGLRLIYFSYDVKMKEKGDIPEGYSVSREKKERFSLILESASTNQTSMYLCASSSNGQGREKLFFGSGTQLSVL.

The genes are TRBV6-6 and TRBJ2-5, with a possible D match to TRBD2 (5 bases). The end of the DNA aligns better with TRBJ2-7, so the J call may be wrong. Germline assignment: CDR1 MNHNY and CDR2 SVGAGI (reference sequence). The CDR3 consists of 14 residues. The CDR3 protein is CASSPGGGTYEQYF. CDR3 sequence (DNA): TGTGCCAGCAGCCCCGGTGGAGGTACGTACGAGCAGTACTTC.

For the CDR3, the DNA is TGTGCCAGCTCGGCCCAGGACGCGAGGCACGGGGGAACTGAAGCTTTCTTT. It codes for CASSAQDARHGGTEAFF. The genes are TRBV18 and TRBJ1-1, with D possibly being TRBD1 (5 bases). The V end was cut by 6 bases, the J end by 5 bases, with 25 bases between. Germline V gene data show CDR1 as KGHSH and CDR2 as LQKENI. The CDR3 has 17 residues.

V and J are TRBV2 and TRBJ1-2; 9 nucleotides align to TRBD1. Looked up from germline, CDR1 is SNHLY and CDR2 is FYNNEI. The CDR3 is 16 amino acids. J gave up 4 bases and V 3 bases, and 9 bases lay outside the gene matches. The CDR3 region is CASSDPGQGRFYGYTF. Here the CDR3 DNA reads TGTGCCAGCAGTGACCCCGGACAGGGGCGCTTCTATGGCTACACCTTC.

The CDR3 DNA follows: TGTGCCAGCAGCAAGAGACAGGGCGGTGAGCAGTACTTC. Protein: CASSKRQGGEQYF. The J gene is TRBJ2-7, the V gene TRBV7-9; 7 bases align to TRBD1. Germline lookup yields CDR1 SEHNR and CDR2 FQNEAQ (reference sequence). This CDR3 has 13 residues. Germline trimming cut 5 bases from V and 7 bases from J; bases unmatched to any gene: 8.

The J gene is TRBJ1-4, the V gene TRBV5-1; no definite D call. The CDR3 spans 16 residues. Germline V gene lookup returns CDR1 SGHRS and CDR2 YFSETQ. V was clipped by 3 bases and J by 6 bases, with 18 bases between them. CDR3 sequence reads: CASSSDSPGRYEKLFF. The CDR3 coding sequence is TGCGCCAGCAGCTCCGACTCGCCGGGGAGGTATGAAAAACTGTTTTTT.

The chain carries TRBV18 and TRBJ1-4; D ambiguous. Trimming shortened V by 2 bases and J by 7 bases, and 8 bases separated the two germline ends. The length of the CDR3 is 13 residues. Germline lookup yields CDR1 KGHSH and CDR2 LQKENI. CDR3 bases: TGTGCCAGCTCACCATCGGGGAGTGAAAAACTGTTTTTT. Translation gives CASSPSGSEKLFF.

This clone was counted at least ten times. This chain joins TRBV6-4 and TRBJ1-2; D is unresolved. Germline-derived CDR1 and CDR2 are MRHNA and SNTAGT. The length of the CDR3 is 15 residues. V was shortened by 3 bases and J by 0 bases, with 11 bases between the two germline ends. CDR3 sequence reads: CASSDKEGANYGYTF. CDR3 DNA: TGTGCCAGCAGTGATAAGGAGGGAGCTAACTATGGCTACACCTTC.

The chain couples TRBV6-5 to TRBJ1-2; a possible D gene is TRBD1 (5 bases). The CDR3 runs 16 residues. The V end lost 2 bases, the J end lost 8 bases, and 21 bases lay between the germline ends. Germline CDR1 is MNHEY and CDR2 is SVGAGI. CDR3 residues: CASSYPPGLGGVGYTF. The CDR3 coding sequence is TGTGCCAGCAGTTACCCGCCGGGTCTCGGGGGAGTAGGCTACACCTTC.

The rearrangement uses TRBV9 and TRBJ2-7; 10 positions match TRBD2. Germline V gives CDR1 SGDLS, CDR2 YYNGEE. V was clipped by 2 bases and J by 0 bases; unmatched bases: 11. CDR3 size: 18 residues. The CDR3 DNA sequence: TGTGCCAGCAGCGTTAGCGGGGGGACAGAACTGTCCTCCTACGAGCAGTACTTC. As protein: CASSVSGGTELSSYEQYF.

V gene TRBV7-5 combines with J gene TRBJ2-3; TRBD2, the table's D call, was not compared with the DNA. TRBV7-5 is a known pseudogene. CDR3 size: 18 residues. The CDR3 bases are TGTGTCAGAAGCTTAATCCCCCAGCGGGGGCGGGGCACAGATACGCAGTATTTT. Its translation: CVRSLIPQRGRGTDTQYF.

The chain combines TRBV6-5 with TRBJ1-1; D gene unclear. Trimming cost V 5 bases and J 0 bases, with 7 bases left between them. Germline CDR1 and CDR2: MNHEY and SVGAGI. This CDR3 contains 13 residues. The CDR3 reads CASSELLNTEAFF. The DNA of the CDR3 is TGTGCCAGCAGTGAACTATTGAACACTGAAGCTTTCTTT.

The V call is TRBV5-1, the J call TRBJ1-4; 11 nucleotides agree with TRBD1. Germline V gene lookup returns CDR1 SGHRS and CDR2 YFSETQ. CDR3 length: 15 residues. V lost 0 bases and J lost 7; bases outside the gene matches: 2. This chain's CDR3 is CASSLAGQGVEKLFF. The CDR3 bases are TGCGCCAGCAGCTTGGCGGGACAGGGGGTTGAAAAACTGTTTTTT.